A selection of T cell receptor beta chains follows, all from one sample in a study of shared clonotypes between healthy human individuals. Using immunoSEQ multiplex PCR, the repertoire was profiled, and TCRdb retains in-frame clones only, with some absent. Found here are 2 million to 3 million clones, 80% to 95% of them singletons; the top ten hold about 0.34%. The sample comprised naive CD4+ T cells from PBMCs. These receptors were collected from a man between 18 and 35 years old in good health. Some clones in this sample may be carry-over from other donors' samples. Both conserved end residues are part of each CDR3.

CDR3 protein	V gene	J gene
CSIWTSAYEQYF	TRBV29-1	NA
CASSPSAGGVPDTQYF	TRBV5-1	TRBJ2-3
CASSQDFSRTSTTYEQYF	TRBV4-2	TRBJ2-7
CASSLRFGGQGYEQYF	TRBV7-2	TRBJ2-7
CASTVVGGRTYEQYF	TRBV28	TRBJ2-7
CASTPGQGKLTGGNTIYF	TRBV21-1	TRBJ1-3
CASSLEYGRSYEQYF	TRBV5-5	TRBJ2-7
CASSNQDTLSYEQYF	TRBV7-9	TRBJ2-7
CASSGAGGTDTQYF	TRBV7-3	TRBJ2-3
CASSLGRGAYEQYF	TRBV7-2	TRBJ2-7
CASSLGPPPGDTQYF	TRBV5-1	TRBJ2-3
CASSYLADNEQFF	TRBV6-5	TRBJ2-1
CASSPGQGADGYTF	TRBV5-1	TRBJ1-2
CASNPGSSQYF	TRBV6-6	TRBJ2-3
CASSIAPVFEQYF	TRBV28	TRBJ2-7
CASTAGDRVNTEAFF	TRBV7-9	TRBJ1-1
CASSLEMIGEQYF	TRBV5-1	TRBJ2-7
CASSYSGQGRETQYF	TRBV6-5	TRBJ2-5
CASTEGPSYNEQFF	TRBV6-6	TRBJ2-1
CASSPTGGNEQFF	TRBV11-2	TRBJ2-1
CASSRVDYTEAFF	TRBV19	TRBJ1-1